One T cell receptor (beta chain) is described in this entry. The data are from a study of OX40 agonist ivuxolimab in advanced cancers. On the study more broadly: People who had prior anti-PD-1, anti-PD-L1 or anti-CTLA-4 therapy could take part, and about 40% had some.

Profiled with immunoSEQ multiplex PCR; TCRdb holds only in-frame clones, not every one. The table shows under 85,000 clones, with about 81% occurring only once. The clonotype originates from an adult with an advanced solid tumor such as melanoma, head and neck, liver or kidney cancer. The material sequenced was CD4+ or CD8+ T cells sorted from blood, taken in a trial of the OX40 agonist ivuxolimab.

In DNA, the CDR3 is TGCGCCAGCAGCTTGTTAGGGGCGGGAACCGGGGAGCTGTTTTTT. Protein sequence: CASSLLGAGTGELFF. The chain is built from TRBV5-1 and TRBJ2-2; tentatively, D is TRBD2 (6 bases). V was pared by 1 base and J by 5 bases, with 12 bases between. The CDR3 has 15 residues. Germline V lookup: CDR1 SGHRS, CDR2 YFSETQ.